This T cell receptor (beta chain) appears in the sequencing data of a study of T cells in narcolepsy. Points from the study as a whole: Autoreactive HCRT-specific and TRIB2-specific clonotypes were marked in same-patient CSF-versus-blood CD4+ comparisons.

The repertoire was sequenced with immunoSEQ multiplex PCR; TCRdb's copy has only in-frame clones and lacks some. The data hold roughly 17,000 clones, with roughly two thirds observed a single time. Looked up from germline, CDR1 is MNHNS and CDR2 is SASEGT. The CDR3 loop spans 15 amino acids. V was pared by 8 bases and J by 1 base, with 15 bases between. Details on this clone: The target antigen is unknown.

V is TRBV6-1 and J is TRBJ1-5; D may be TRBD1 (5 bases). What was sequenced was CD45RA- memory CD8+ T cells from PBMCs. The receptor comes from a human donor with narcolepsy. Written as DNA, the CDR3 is TGTGCCAGCGTAATTGGGCAGGGAAGCAATCAGCCCCAGCATTTT. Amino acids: CASVIGQGSNQPQHF.